Below, 13 T cell receptor beta chains from the same sample are listed, as sequenced in a study of shared clonotypes between healthy human individuals. Using immunoSEQ multiplex PCR, the repertoire was profiled, and TCRdb retains in-frame clones only, with some absent. This sample yields around 240,000 clones, of which approximately 65% are seen a single time; roughly 10% belongs to the top ten. The sample taken for sequencing was memory CD4+ T cells sorted from blood. Sample subset: CD45RA-negative fraction. These receptors all come from a man aged 25 to 40 in good health.

The chain has TRBV19 and TRBJ1-5; D gene unclear. CDR1 is LNHDA, CDR2 SQIVND, per germline (reference sequence). CDR3 size: 15 residues. V was clipped by 7 bases and J by 0 bases, with 13 bases between them. CDR3 coding DNA: TGTGCCAGTACCGATCGAGGGTATAGCAATCAGCCCCAGCATTTT. This sequence encodes CASTDRGYSNQPQHF.

The V gene is TRBV5-8, the J gene TRBJ2-5; the D gene is possibly TRBD2 (7 bases). The V end lost 5 bases, the J end lost 2 bases, and 22 bases lay between the germline ends. In germline, CDR1 is SGHTS, CDR2 YDEGEE. The CDR3 extends over 17 amino acids. Written as DNA, the CDR3 is TGTGCCAGCAGAAGATCAGGTCTAGGGAGGGGGCAAGAGACCCAGTACTTC. Its protein is CASRRSGLGRGQETQYF.

This clone was observed a few times. J is TRBJ1-2 and V is TRBV6-6; no clear D gene. Germline assignment: CDR1 MNHNY and CDR2 SVGAGI (reference sequence). The germline V and J ends were trimmed by 7 bases and 7 bases, with 22 bases remaining between them. The CDR3 consists of 15 residues. The CDR3 DNA is TGTGCCAGCACGCTTCCGGAAGTTGGATTTTCTGGCTACACCTTC. Protein sequence: CASTLPEVGFSGYTF.

The rearrangement uses TRBV5-6 and TRBJ1-5; 7 positions agree with TRBD1. The CDR3 is made up of 15 amino acids. The germline CDR1 and CDR2 sequences are SGHDT and YYEEEE. J lost 7 bases, V lost 2 bases, and 9 bases had no gene match. CDR3: CASSLTGAAGQPQHF. For the CDR3, the DNA is TGTGCCAGCAGCTTAACAGGGGCAGCGGGACAGCCCCAGCATTTT.

Note on this clone: Distinct nucleotide sequences in the sample also encode this CDR3. The V and J genes are TRBV7-9 and TRBJ1-2; unclear D gene. V was trimmed by 3 bases and J by 4 bases, leaving 9 bases between them. The length of the CDR3 is 13 residues. Germline V gene data show CDR1 as SEHNR and CDR2 as FQNEAQ (reference sequence). This CDR3 is CASSLDGPYGYTF. Written as DNA, the CDR3 is TGTGCCAGCAGCTTGGACGGACCCTATGGCTACACCTTC.

The rearrangement joins TRBV29-1 to TRBJ2-1, with D uncertain. Germline assignment: CDR1 SQVTM and CDR2 ANQGSEA. The CDR3 has 14 residues. V lost 6 bases, J lost 0 bases, and 12 bases lay in between. CDR3 protein: CSVSGTSSYNEQFF. The CDR3 coding sequence is TGCAGCGTCTCCGGTACGAGCTCCTACAATGAGCAGTTCTTC.

V gene TRBV5-4 combines with J gene TRBJ2-7; 7 nucleotides align to TRBD1. V trimming: 0 bases; J trimming: 3 bases; junction bases outside the gene matches: 3. The CDR3 is made up of 14 amino acids. CDR1 and CDR2 (germline): SGHNT, YYREEE (reference sequence). CDR3 amino acids: CASSLGGQYYEQYF. CDR3 bases: TGTGCCAGCAGCTTGGGGGGACAGTACTACGAGCAGTACTTC.

The chain has TRBV7-8 and TRBJ2-5; TRBD1 matches 8 bases. Germline values: CDR1 SGHVS, CDR2 FQNEAQ. J was trimmed by 4 bases and V by 4 bases; bases with no gene match: 14. The CDR3 sequence is 17 residues long. The CDR3 loop is CASSWGRGNRGRETQYF. In DNA, the CDR3 is TGTGCCAGCAGCTGGGGCCGGGGAAACAGGGGGAGAGAGACCCAGTACTTC.

This clone was seen at least ten times. The chain is built from TRBV28 and TRBJ2-7; possibly TRBD2 for D (6 bases). The CDR3 spans 16 residues. Trimming pared 2 bases from V and 7 bases from J, leaving 21 bases between. CDR1 is MDHEN and CDR2 is SYDVKM in the germline V gene. The CDR3 DNA follows: TGTGCCAGCAGTTTAAGGGCGGGATCGGCCCCTAGAGAGCAGTACTTC. It encodes CASSLRAGSAPREQYF. Variable domain in full (rest from reference TRBV28 and TRBJ2-7): DVKVTQSSRYLVKRTGEKVFLECVQDMDHENMFWYRQDPGLGLRLIYFSYDVKMKEKGDIPEGYSVSREKKERFSLILESASTNQTSMYLCASSLRAGSAPREQYFGPGTRLTVT.

The V call is TRBV6-5, the J call TRBJ2-3; 9 bases line up with TRBD1. The V and J ends lost 6 bases and 6 bases, in that order; junction bases with no gene match: 7. Germline V gives CDR1 MNHEY, CDR2 SVGAGI. The CDR3 sequence is 14 residues long. The CDR3 DNA is TGTGCCAGCAGGCACCGGGACAGGGCCGATACGCAGTATTTT. It specifies CASRHRDRADTQYF.

J is TRBJ2-4 and V is TRBV2; possibly TRBD2 for D (6 bases). With 7 bases removed from V and 3 bases from J, the gap between germline ends came to 13 bases. Germline CDR1 reads SNHLY; CDR2 reads FYNNEI. The CDR3 totals 14 residues. CDR3 sequence (DNA): TGTGCCAGCAACGAGAGGGAGGACAAAAACATTCAGTACTTC. This translates into CASNEREDKNIQYF.

The chain employs TRBV29-1 and TRBJ2-1; D perhaps matches TRBD2 (6 bases). Germline values: CDR1 SQVTM, CDR2 ANQGSEA. There are 15 residues in the CDR3. Trimming took 5 bases from V and 0 from J, leaving 14 bases between them. The CDR3 bases are TGCAGCGTTCCAACCGGGACTCTCTCCTACAATGAGCAGTTCTTC. Translating gives CSVPTGTLSYNEQFF.

V and J are TRBV27 and TRBJ1-2, with D tentatively TRBD1 (5 bases). Per the germline V gene, CDR1 is MNHEY and CDR2 is SMNVEV (reference sequence). There are 15 residues in the CDR3. Between the trimmed V and J ends, which lost 4 bases and 8 bases, there was a span of 20 bases. The CDR3 protein is CASSSLLVQGSGYTF. The CDR3 DNA reads TGTGCCAGCAGTTCACTACTCGTCCAGGGTAGCGGCTACACCTTC.